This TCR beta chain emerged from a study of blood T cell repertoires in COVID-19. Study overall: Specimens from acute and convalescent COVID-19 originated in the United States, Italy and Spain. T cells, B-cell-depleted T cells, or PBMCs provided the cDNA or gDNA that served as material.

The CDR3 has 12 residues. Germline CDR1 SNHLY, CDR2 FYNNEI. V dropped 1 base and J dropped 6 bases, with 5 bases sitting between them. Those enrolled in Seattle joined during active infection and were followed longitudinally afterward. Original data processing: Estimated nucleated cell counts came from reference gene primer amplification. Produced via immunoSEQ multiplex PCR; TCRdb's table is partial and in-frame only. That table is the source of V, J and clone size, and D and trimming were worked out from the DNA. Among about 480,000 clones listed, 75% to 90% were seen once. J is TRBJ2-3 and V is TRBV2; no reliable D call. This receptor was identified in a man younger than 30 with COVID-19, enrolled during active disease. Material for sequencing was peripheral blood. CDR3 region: CASSEVADTQYF. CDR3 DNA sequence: TGTGCCAGCAGTGAAGTTGCGGATACGCAGTATTTT.